The present T cell receptor (beta chain) was sequenced within a study of PD-L1 blockade in urothelial cancer. Study-level background: Samples of blood were analyzed 3 weeks (second dose) and 6 weeks after treatment start. Each blood sample yielded a median of 141,255 T cells.

General study findings and limits: At 3 weeks on treatment, tumor-associated clones expanded more with durable benefit.

Sequenced by immunoSEQ multiplex PCR; TCRdb stores in-frame clones only, minus some. The table includes fewer than 95,000 clones, roughly 89% detected once. CDR3 size: 14 residues. Looked up from germline, CDR1 is SGHRS and CDR2 is YFSETQ. Trimming took 2 bases from V and 6 from J; bases not matched to a gene: 5. As regards this clone: What it binds is not known.

Documented time point: pretreatment peripheral blood. Patients in the study were battling locally advanced or metastatic urothelial carcinoma. This receptor was obtained from a man between 60 and 75 years old with urothelial cancer. The V call is TRBV5-1, the J call TRBJ1-1; 9 bases line up with TRBD1. Sequenced material: PBMCs, taken around atezolizumab (anti-PD-L1) treatment. The CDR3 region is CASSFTDRGSEAFF. CDR3 sequence (DNA): TGCGCCAGCAGCTTTACGGACAGGGGATCTGAAGCTTTCTTT.